This TCR beta chain is from a study of blood T cells in healthy people across ages. General study findings and limits: The study lacked donor CMV status, which possibly confounded expanded clonotype changes.

In the case of this clonotype: The antigen remains unidentified.

Peripheral blood was drawn, approximately 9.4 milliliters per donor. The CDR3 is made up of 13 amino acids. The germline CDR1 and CDR2 sequences are SGHRS and YFSETQ. With 1 base removed from V and 10 bases from J, the gap between germline ends came to 12 bases. Sample-barcoded 5' priming and a J-beta primer mix drove a second PCR of roughly 6 to 12 cycles. With 12 random nucleotides, a template-switch adaptor tagged each individual cDNA molecule. There were at least 2.5 million CDR3-containing paired-end reads obtained from each sample. TCRdb independently ran MiXCR on the 5' RACE reads; one entry per CDR3 protein. The table has 700,000 to 800,000 distinct CDR3 sequences, roughly 44% seen once; the top ten hold 20% to 25%.

The sample taken for sequencing was blood. The chain couples TRBV5-1 to TRBJ2-1; tentatively, D is TRBD1 (6 bases). This TCR was recovered from a woman aged 60 to 75 in good health. The CDR3 loop reads CASSLQGREEQFF. CDR3 nucleotide sequence: TGCGCCAGCAGCTTGCAGGGGAGAGAGGAGCAGTTCTTC. The full variable domain, its missing parts supplied by reference TRBV5-1 and TRBJ2-1, is KAGVTQTPRYLIKTRGQQVTLSCSPISGHRSVSWYQQTPGQGLQFLFEYFSETQRNKGNFPGRFSGRQFSNSRSEMNVSTLELGDSALYLCASSLQGREEQFFGPGTRLTVL.